This T cell receptor beta chain was identified in a study of metastatic and nonmetastatic thyroid tumors. Study results and caveats: As reported, TCR beta diversity in blood and tumor was significantly higher in malignant thyroid tumors than in benign nodules.

None of the patients had undergone any treatment ahead of thyroid surgery. MiXCR was used by TCRdb to re-call the PCR reads. This repertoire shows more than 85,000 clones, approximately 9% found once; its top ten account for roughly 10%. This CDR3 is 14 amino acids long. The V and J ends lost 3 bases and 4 bases respectively, with 12 bases between them. The germline V gene encodes CDR1 SGHAT and CDR2 FQNNGV. In its sample, this clone was seen many times. Its antigen is still unknown. The V gene is TRBV11-2, the J gene TRBJ1-1; TRBD1 might be the D (5 bases). The source of this sequence is a female donor with papillary thyroid cancer or a benign thyroid nodule (not recorded which). Some clones in this sample may be carry-over from other donors' samples. What was sequenced was blood. The CDR3, as DNA: TGTGCCAGCAGCTTTGGGGGGAGGGGCACTGAAGCTTTCTTT. The encoded protein is CASSFGGRGTEAFF.